This passage covers 17 T cell receptor beta chains from one sample sequenced in a study of T cell repertoires in aging, cancer and after chemotherapy. Rearranged V-D-J TRB sequences were amplified with a mixed TRB-A/B primer pool. MiXCR was run by TCRdb on the multiplex PCR reads, yielding one entry per CDR3 protein. The data hold 10,000 to 15,000 distinct CDR3 sequences, with around a quarter observed a single time. Amplification of TCR beta used genomic DNA extracted from peripheral blood. Input material: blood. Receptors were obtained from a human donor with a blood cancer.

The rearrangement links TRBV20-1 to TRBJ2-1; 7 nucleotides match TRBD2. CDR1 and CDR2 from the germline V gene are DFQATT and SNEGSKA (reference sequence). The ends lost 4 bases at V and 6 bases at J; junction bases unmatched: 6. This CDR3 is built from 13 residues. The CDR3 spells CSATWDYSNEQFF. CDR3 nucleotide sequence: TGCAGTGCTACCTGGGACTACTCCAATGAGCAGTTCTTC.

The chain recombines TRBV4-3 with TRBJ2-2; 7 bases are a match to TRBD1. The CDR3 has 15 residues. The V and J ends lost 4 bases and 1 base, in that order; junction bases with no gene match: 3. Germline assignment: CDR1 LGHNA and CDR2 YSLEER. For the CDR3, the DNA is TGCGCCAGCAGCCGAAACAGGGGGAACACCGGGGAGCTGTTTTTT. Translating it yields CASSRNRGNTGELFF.

This clonotype was recorded a few times. This chain uses TRBV19 with TRBJ2-6; weak D call: TRBD1 (5 bases). The CDR3 runs to 15 residues. Germline V lookup: CDR1 LNHDA, CDR2 SQIVND (reference sequence). The V gene lost 6 bases and the J gene lost 0 bases, with 9 bases spanning the gap. CDR3 nucleotides: TGTGCCAGTAGAAGACAGATCTCTGGGGCCAACGTCCTGACTTTC. Amino acid sequence: CASRRQISGANVLTF.

Notes on this clonotype: This may be a read error: a much more frequent sequence differs by one nucleotide. This chain links TRBV6-5 with TRBJ1-6; D possibly corresponds to TRBD1 (6 bases). The CDR3 contains 12 residues. Germline values: CDR1 MNHEY, CDR2 SVGAGI. The CDR3 DNA reads as TGTGCCAGCAGCGCAGGGGTATCACCCCTCCGCTTT. Translated: CASSAGVSPLRF.

Note on this clonotype: A much larger clone lies a single base off, so this may be a read error. The genes are TRBV29-1 and TRBJ2-1; D is unclear. Germline V gene lookup returns CDR1 SQVTM and CDR2 ANQGSEA. This CDR3 spans 15 amino acids. The DNA for the CDR3 is TGCAGCGTTGAAGGGGAAGAAGTCTCCTACAATGAGAAGTTCTTC. Its protein product is CSVEGEEVSYNEKFF.

CDR3 region: CASSPLTAGDEKLFF. The CDR3 DNA is TGTGCCAGCAGTCCCCTGACGGCGGGGGATGAAAAACTGTTTTTT. The J gene is TRBJ1-4, the V gene TRBV27, with D possibly TRBD1 on 5 matching bases. Germline V lookup: CDR1 MNHEY, CDR2 SMNVEV (reference sequence). The CDR3 totals 15 residues. Trimming removed 5 bases at V and 6 bases at J, with 16 bases between.

By proportion, this clonotype is medium-sized. The rearrangement uses TRBV21-1 and TRBJ2-3; the DNA was not compared with TRBD1, the D call given in the table. TRBV21-1 is termed a pseudogene. CDR3 length: 14 residues. CDR3 amino acids: CASSKLQIPGTQYF. CDR3 nucleotide sequence: TGTGCCAGCAGCAAATTACAGATCCCCGGTACGCAGTATTTT.

V usage is TRBV13 and J usage is TRBJ1-1; tentatively, D is TRBD1 (6 bases). V lost 5 bases, J lost 0 bases, and 16 bases lay in between. The CDR3 runs 16 residues. Germline CDR1 and CDR2: PRHDT and FYEKMQ (reference sequence). The CDR3 spells CASSNPRAGVNTEAFF. DNA for the CDR3: TGTGCCAGCAGCAACCCGCGGGCAGGGGTGAACACTGAAGCTTTCTTT.

The genes are TRBV5-1 and TRBJ1-5; D not certain. CDR1 and CDR2 (germline): SGHRS, YFSETQ. CDR3 length: 14 residues. V was clipped by 4 bases and J by 0 bases, with 8 bases between them. This CDR3 reads CASSGGSSNQPQHF. The DNA for the CDR3 is TGCGCCAGCAGCGGCGGGAGTAGCAATCAGCCCCAGCATTTT.

This clonotype is judged medium-sized. The chain links TRBV15 to TRBJ2-2; weak D call: TRBD2 (5 bases). V lost 2 bases to trimming and J lost 4 bases, with 17 bases between them. The CDR3 spans 17 residues. The germline CDR1 and CDR2 sequences are LNHNV and YYDKDF (reference sequence). The CDR3 sequence: CATSRSSPSKATGELFF. DNA for the CDR3: TGTGCCACCAGCAGATCTAGCCCCAGCAAAGCCACCGGGGAGCTGTTTTTT.

V usage is TRBV20-1 and J usage is TRBJ2-2; D is unclear. Germline V CDR1 and CDR2: DFQATT, SNEGSKA (reference sequence). The CDR3 length is 13 residues. V was clipped by 4 bases and J by 0 bases, with 6 bases between them. The CDR3 is CSAKRANTGELFF. CDR3 in DNA: TGCAGTGCTAAGCGTGCGAACACCGGGGAGCTGTTTTTT.

In its sample, this clonotype ranks as medium-sized. The rearrangement joins TRBV15 to TRBJ2-5; D tentatively fits TRBD1 or TRBD2 (5 bases each). Germline CDR1 reads LNHNV; CDR2 reads YYDKDF (reference sequence). This CDR3 has 13 amino acids. The V gene lost 8 bases and the J gene lost 4 bases, with 14 bases spanning the gap. In DNA, the CDR3 is TGTGCCACCGGGGACGTTGAGGGAGAGACCCAGTACTTC. It encodes CATGDVEGETQYF.

By share, this clonotype ranks as medium-sized. The J gene is TRBJ2-1, the V gene TRBV15, with D uncertain. The CDR3 consists of 17 residues. CDR1 and CDR2 (germline): LNHNV, YYDKDF (reference sequence). Trimming stripped 5 bases from V and 5 bases from J, with 22 bases between. CDR3 amino acids: CATSHKLGGPADNEQFF. In nucleotides, the CDR3 is TGTGCCACCAGCCACAAACTTGGTGGCCCCGCCGACAATGAGCAGTTCTTC.

The chain has TRBV7-7 and TRBJ2-5; a weak D match, TRBD2 (5 bases). This CDR3 comprises 14 residues. CDR1 is SSHAT and CDR2 is FNYEAQ in the germline V gene (reference sequence). Deletions cut 0 bases from V and 7 bases from J, with 12 bases between. The CDR3 DNA sequence: TGTGCCAGCAGCTTAGCCCCAGAAGAGGGGACCCAGTACTTC. Translation: CASSLAPEEGTQYF.

This clonotype was observed at least ten times. The V and J genes are TRBV6-6 and TRBJ1-2, with 9 bases fitting TRBD1. Per germline, CDR1 MNHNY and CDR2 SVGAGI (reference sequence). V lost 6 bases and J lost 8; bases outside the gene matches: 16. The CDR3 loop spans 16 amino acids. The CDR3 region is CASSLLPRTGDYGYTF. The DNA of the CDR3 is TGTGCCAGCAGCCTCCTCCCCCGGACAGGGGATTACGGCTACACCTTC.

This clonotype was found a few times. The V gene is TRBV5-4, the J gene TRBJ1-1, with a possible D match to TRBD1 (5 bases). Germline CDR1 is SGHNT and CDR2 is YYREEE (reference sequence). The V end lost 1 base, the J end lost 4 bases, and 11 bases lay between the germline ends. The CDR3 is made up of 14 amino acids. The CDR3 nucleotides read TGTGCCAGCAGCTTGAAGATGGGGGGCACTGAAGCTTTCTTT. This encodes CASSLKMGGTEAFF.

This clonotype was recorded at least ten times. The chain recombines TRBV5-4 with TRBJ1-2; D possibly corresponds to TRBD1 (5 bases). Germline CDR1 SGHNT, CDR2 YYREEE (reference sequence). CDR3 length: 14 residues. V lost 0 bases and J 5 bases, leaving 11 bases between the germline ends. The CDR3 DNA reads TGTGCCAGCAGCTTGGTTCAGGGAGAATATGGCTACACCTTC. Protein: CASSLVQGEYGYTF.